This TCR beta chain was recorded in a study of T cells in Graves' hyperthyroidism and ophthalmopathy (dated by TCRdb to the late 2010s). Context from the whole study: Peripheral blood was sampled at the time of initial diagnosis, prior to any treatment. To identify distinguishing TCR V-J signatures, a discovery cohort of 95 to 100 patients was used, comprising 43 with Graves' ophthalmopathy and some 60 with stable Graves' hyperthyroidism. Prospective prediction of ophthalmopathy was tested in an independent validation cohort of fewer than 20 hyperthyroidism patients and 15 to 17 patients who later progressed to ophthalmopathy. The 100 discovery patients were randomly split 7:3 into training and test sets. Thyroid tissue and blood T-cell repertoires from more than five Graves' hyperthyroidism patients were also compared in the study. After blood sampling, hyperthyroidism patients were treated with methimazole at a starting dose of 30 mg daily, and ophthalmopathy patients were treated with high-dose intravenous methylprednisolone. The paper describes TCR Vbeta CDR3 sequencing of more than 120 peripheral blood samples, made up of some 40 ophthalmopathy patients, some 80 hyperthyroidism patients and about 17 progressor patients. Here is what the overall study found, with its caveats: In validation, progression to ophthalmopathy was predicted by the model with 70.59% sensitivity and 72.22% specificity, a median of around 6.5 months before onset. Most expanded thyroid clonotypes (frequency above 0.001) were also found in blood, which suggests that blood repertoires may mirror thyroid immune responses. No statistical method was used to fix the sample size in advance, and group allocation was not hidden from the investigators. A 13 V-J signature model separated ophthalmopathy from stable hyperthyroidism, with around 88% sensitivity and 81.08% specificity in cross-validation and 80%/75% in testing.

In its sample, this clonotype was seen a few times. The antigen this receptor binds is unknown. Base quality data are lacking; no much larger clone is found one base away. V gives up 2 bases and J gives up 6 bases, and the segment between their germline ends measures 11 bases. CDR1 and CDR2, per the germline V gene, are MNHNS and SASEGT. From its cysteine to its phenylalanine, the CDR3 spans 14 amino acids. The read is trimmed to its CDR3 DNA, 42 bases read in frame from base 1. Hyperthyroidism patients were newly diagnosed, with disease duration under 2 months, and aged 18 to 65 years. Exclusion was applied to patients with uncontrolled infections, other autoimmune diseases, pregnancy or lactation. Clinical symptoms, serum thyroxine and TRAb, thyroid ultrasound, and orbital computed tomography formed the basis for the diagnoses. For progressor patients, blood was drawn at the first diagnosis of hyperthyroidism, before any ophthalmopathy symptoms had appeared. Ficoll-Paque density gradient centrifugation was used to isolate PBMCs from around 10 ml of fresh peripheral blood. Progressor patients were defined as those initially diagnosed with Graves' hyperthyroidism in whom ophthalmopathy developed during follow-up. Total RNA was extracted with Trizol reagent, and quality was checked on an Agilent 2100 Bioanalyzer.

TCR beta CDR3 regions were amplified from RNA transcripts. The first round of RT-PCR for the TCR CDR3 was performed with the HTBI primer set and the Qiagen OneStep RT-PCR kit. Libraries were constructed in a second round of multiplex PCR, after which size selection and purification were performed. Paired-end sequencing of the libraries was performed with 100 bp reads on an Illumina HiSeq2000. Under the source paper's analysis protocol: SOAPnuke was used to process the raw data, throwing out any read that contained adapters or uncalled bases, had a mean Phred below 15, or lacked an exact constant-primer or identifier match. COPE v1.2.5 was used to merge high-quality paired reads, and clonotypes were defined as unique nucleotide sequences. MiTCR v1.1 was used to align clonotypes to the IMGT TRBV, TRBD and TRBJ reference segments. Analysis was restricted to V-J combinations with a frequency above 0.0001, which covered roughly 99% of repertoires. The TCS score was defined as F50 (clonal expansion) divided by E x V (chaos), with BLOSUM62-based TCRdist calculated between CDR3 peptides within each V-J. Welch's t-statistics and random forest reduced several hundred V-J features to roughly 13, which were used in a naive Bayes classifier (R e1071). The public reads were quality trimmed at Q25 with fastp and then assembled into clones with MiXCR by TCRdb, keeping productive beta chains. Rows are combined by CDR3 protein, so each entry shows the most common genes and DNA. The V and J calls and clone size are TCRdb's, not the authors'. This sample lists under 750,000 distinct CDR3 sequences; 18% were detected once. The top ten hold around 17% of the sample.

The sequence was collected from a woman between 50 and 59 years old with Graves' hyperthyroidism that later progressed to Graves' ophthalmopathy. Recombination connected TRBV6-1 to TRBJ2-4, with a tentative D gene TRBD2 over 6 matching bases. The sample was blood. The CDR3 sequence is CASSEPGTLNIQYF. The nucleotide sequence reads TGTGCCAGCAGTGAACCCGGGACTTTAAACATTCAGTACTTC.